These T cell receptor beta chains were read from a single sample in a study of shared clonotypes between healthy human individuals. The data were produced by immunoSEQ multiplex PCR, yet TCRdb's version contains in-frame clones alone and is incomplete. The sample includes some 96,000 clones, around 47% of them seen just once. The sequenced sample was PBMCs. The receptor set was obtained from a woman aged 40 to 50 in good health. Some clones in this sample may be carry-over from other donors' samples. The CDR3 runs from the conserved cysteine through the conserved F or W. D genes are given only for firm matches. Size is omitted from some rows. Given values are once, few, many or a class for expanded clones.

abundance	len	j_gene	d_gene	v_gene	CDR3nt	CDR3aa
.	12	TRBJ2-1	.	TRBV2	TGTGCCAGCAGTTTTGCCGGCCGATTACAGTTCTTC	CASSFAGRLQFF
.	14	TRBJ1-4	.	TRBV2	TGTGCCAGCAGAACAGGCAGGGATTATGAAAAACTGTTTTTT	CASRTGRDYEKLFF
few	13	TRBJ2-1	.	TRBV7-3	TGTGCCAGCAGCTCGGAAGGCTACAATGAGCAGTTCTTC	CASSSEGYNEQFF
.	12	TRBJ2-7	.	TRBV10-3	TGTGCCATCAGTCCTGTCGTGGGGGAGCAGTACTTC	CAISPVVGEQYF
.	14	TRBJ2-7	TRBD1	TRBV7-2	TGTGCCAGCAGCTTCACAGGGGCGGCCTACGAGCAGTACTTC	CASSFTGAAYEQYF
many	17	TRBJ1-2	.	TRBV18	TGTGCCAGCTCACCACCGATGGCGGCGGCCTCTAACTATGGCTACACCTTC	CASSPPMAAASNYGYTF
.	12	TRBJ2-7	.	TRBV5-1	TGCGCCAGCAGCTTGGATGCCTACGAGCAGTACTTC	CASSLDAYEQYF
many	15	TRBJ2-4	.	TRBV7-2	TGTGCCAGCAGCTACCTAAGACTAGCCAAAAACATTCAGTACTTC	CASSYLRLAKNIQYF
.	13	TRBJ2-7	.	TRBV28	TGTGCCAGCAGTAGGGACAACGACTACGAGCAGTACTTC	CASSRDNDYEQYF
many	13	TRBJ2-5	.	TRBV5-1	TGCGCCAGCAGCTTGGCTCAGCAAGAGACCCAGTACTTC	CASSLAQQETQYF
.	15	TRBJ2-5	TRBD2	TRBV30	TGTGCCTGGAGTCGACTAGCGGGACTCCAAGAGACCCAGTACTTC	CAWSRLAGLQETQYF
.	12	TRBJ1-2	.	TRBV30	TGTGCCTGGGCGAAAGGAAGCTATGGCTACACCTTC	CAWAKGSYGYTF
many	15	TRBJ2-7	.	TRBV5-6	TGTGCCAGCAGTTTCCTCCGCTACTCACCCTACGAGCAGTACTTC	CASSFLRYSPYEQYF
many	13	TRBJ2-7	TRBD2	TRBV11-3	TGTGCCAGCAGCTTCGGACTAGGAGGGGAGCAGTACTTC	CASSFGLGGEQYF
many	15	TRBJ1-5	TRBD1	TRBV9	TGTGCCAGCAGCGTAGAACAGGGGAGCAATCAGCCCCAGCATTTT	CASSVEQGSNQPQHF
many	15	TRBJ2-5	TRBD1	TRBV14	TGTGCCAGCAGCCAGATACAGGGGGCTTGGGAGACCCAGTACTTC	CASSQIQGAWETQYF
many	13	TRBJ1-6	.	TRBV5-4	TGTGCCAGCAGCTTTAACGAGAATTCACCCCTCCACTTT	CASSFNENSPLHF